Below are 18 T cell receptor beta chains sequenced from a single sample in a study of CD8+CD57+ T cells in acquired aplastic anemia. It was genomic DNA that served as the template for profiling TCR beta VDJ and CDR3. From the reads, TCRdb called clonotypes with MiXCR, one entry per CDR3 protein. The sample has about 220,000 distinct CDR3 sequences, 30% to 35% seen once. Sequenced sample: sorted CD4+, CD8+, or CD8+CD57+ T cells (not recorded which) from PBMCs. These receptors were taken from a human donor in good health, serving as a control.

A few counts support this clonotype. The V gene is TRBV6-1, the J gene TRBJ1-3; 9 positions agree with TRBD1. Germline V lookup: CDR1 MNHNS, CDR2 SASEGT. The CDR3 runs to 14 residues. With V trimmed by 8 bases and J by 2 bases, 4 bases remained unmatched. CDR3 DNA sequence: TGTGCCAGCTGGGGGACAGGGACTGGAAACACCATATATTTT. Translation: CASWGTGTGNTIYF.

V gene TRBV25-1 combines with J gene TRBJ1-1, with a possible D match to TRBD1 (6 bases). Germline loops: CDR1 MGHDK, CDR2 SYGVNS. Trimming pared 6 bases from V and 1 base from J, leaving 12 bases between. The CDR3 loop spans 14 amino acids. As DNA, the CDR3 is TGTGCCAGCAGATCGGACAGCCCGAACACTGAAGCTTTCTTT. Translated: CASRSDSPNTEAFF. The whole variable domain, filled in from reference TRBV25-1 and TRBJ1-1, reads EADIYQTPRYLVIGTGKKITLECSQTMGHDKMYWYQQDPGMELHLIHYSYGVNSTEKGDLSSESTVSRIRTEHFPLTLESARPSHTSQYLCASRSDSPNTEAFFGQGTRLTVV.

The V call is TRBV15, the J call TRBJ2-7, with D unresolved. The CDR3 spans 14 residues. Per the germline V gene, CDR1 is LNHNV and CDR2 is YYDKDF (reference sequence). V was cut by 1 base and J by 5 bases, with 12 bases left in between. The CDR3 is CATSRVVRVDEQYF. DNA of the CDR3: TGTGCCACCAGCAGAGTGGTTAGGGTTGACGAGCAGTACTTC.

Ten or more counts support this clonotype. The V call is TRBV20-1, the J call TRBJ2-1; 16 nucleotides align to TRBD2. The CDR3 has 16 residues. Germline CDR1 reads DFQATT; CDR2 reads SNEGSKA (reference sequence). J lost 4 bases, V lost 5 bases, and 5 bases had no gene match. CDR3 nucleotides: TGCAGTGCTCGCGGGACTAGCGGGAGGGTATACAATGAGCAGTTCTTC. Encoded protein: CSARGTSGRVYNEQFF.

This clonotype was seen repeatedly, ten times or more. The chain has TRBV10-2 and TRBJ1-2, with TRBD1 identical over 7 bases. The ends lost 7 bases at V and 5 bases at J; junction bases unmatched: 10. Germline V lookup: CDR1 WSHSY, CDR2 SAAADI. The CDR3 spans 14 residues. The CDR3 DNA is TGCGCCAGCATGAGAAGGGGGCAGGAGTATGGCTACACCTTC. Its protein product is CASMRRGQEYGYTF.

This clonotype was observed many times. The chain links TRBV5-1 to TRBJ2-7; possibly TRBD2 for D (6 bases). Germline V gene sequence: CDR1 SGHRS, CDR2 YFSETQ. Deletions cut 1 base from V and 3 bases from J, with 8 bases between. The CDR3 sequence is 13 residues long. In DNA, the CDR3 is TGCGCCAGCAGCTTGTGGGGAGGCTACGAGCAGTACTTC. As protein: CASSLWGGYEQYF. Together with reference TRBV5-1 and TRBJ2-7, the CDR3 gives the full variable domain: KAGVTQTPRYLIKTRGQQVTLSCSPISGHRSVSWYQQTPGQGLQFLFEYFSETQRNKGNFPGRFSGRQFSNSRSEMNVSTLELGDSALYLCASSLWGGYEQYFGPGTRLTVT.

Here the CDR3 reads CASSDRTGNTGELFF. CDR3 DNA sequence: TGTGCCAGCAGCGACCGGACAGGGAACACCGGGGAGCTGTTTTTT. The V call is TRBV9, the J call TRBJ2-2; 7 bases match TRBD1. This CDR3 spans 15 amino acids. Unmatched junction bases numbered 3, after V lost 3 bases and J lost 1 base. From germline, CDR1 is SGDLS and CDR2 YYNGEE.

The chain couples TRBV6-5 to TRBJ2-5; D is perhaps TRBD1 or TRBD2 (7 bases each). The CDR3 extends over 15 amino acids. CDR1 and CDR2 (germline): MNHEY, SVGAGI. V was cut by 0 bases and J by 4 bases, with 12 bases left in between. The CDR3 sequence: CASSYSVRGGETQYF. As DNA, the CDR3 is TGTGCCAGCAGTTACTCGGTCAGGGGGGGAGAGACCCAGTACTTC.

The table lists this clonotype with a few counts. The rearrangement uses TRBV5-1 and TRBJ1-1, with D possibly TRBD1 on 5 matching bases. V was shortened by 0 bases and J by 3 bases, with 12 bases between the two germline ends. The CDR3 loop spans 15 amino acids. Germline lookup yields CDR1 SGHRS and CDR2 YFSETQ. CDR3: CASSLGWGTDTEAFF. CDR3 nucleotide sequence: TGCGCCAGCAGCTTGGGCTGGGGGACTGACACTGAAGCTTTCTTT.

This clonotype occurred many times. V and J are TRBV2 and TRBJ1-2; no clear D gene. The ends were cut back, 4 bases at V and 6 bases at J, with 15 bases in the middle. Per the germline V gene, CDR1 is SNHLY and CDR2 is FYNNEI. The CDR3 contains 14 residues. The CDR3 here is CASSANRKEDGYTF. The CDR3 bases are TGTGCCAGCAGTGCAAATCGGAAAGAGGATGGCTACACCTTC.

This clonotype was detected many times. The CDR3 DNA is TGCAGTGCTAGACGGGGCACAGGGGGCGAAGGAAACACCATATATTTT. This gives the protein CSARRGTGGEGNTIYF. This chain connects TRBV20-1 to TRBJ1-3; 9 bases match TRBD1. CDR1 DFQATT and CDR2 SNEGSKA come from the germline V gene (reference sequence). The CDR3 has 16 residues. The V gene end was trimmed by 2 bases and the J gene end by 4 bases; junction bases not matched to a gene: 9.

As for this clonotype: The junction does not match germline at one end; this may be a read error. The chain combines TRBV7-7 with TRBJ2-5; D remains ambiguous. This CDR3 has 14 amino acids. Germline V gene lookup returns CDR1 SSHAT and CDR2 FNYEAQ (reference sequence). The CDR3 sequence: CASSPRPEQETQYF. The CDR3 region has the DNA TGTGCTAGCAGCCCCCGACCAGAGCAAGAGACCCAGTACTTC.

The CDR3 is CASSPGLTAEAFF. In DNA form, the CDR3 reads TGTGCCAGCAGCCCGGGACTCACGGCTGAAGCTTTCTTT. The chain combines TRBV2 with TRBJ1-1, with D possibly TRBD1 on 5 matching bases. CDR1 is SNHLY, CDR2 FYNNEI, per germline. V dropped 6 bases and J dropped 6 bases, with 14 bases sitting between them. This CDR3 comprises 13 residues.

About this clonotype itself: This could be a read error, since a much larger clone is one nucleotide away. The chain employs TRBV19 and TRBJ1-2, with D perhaps TRBD1 (5 bases). The CDR3 has 14 residues. From germline, CDR1 is LNHDA and CDR2 SQIVND (reference sequence). CDR3 coding DNA: TGTGCCAGTAGTATTGGGACGGATATCTATGGCTGCACCTTC. It is translated as CASSIGTDIYGCTF.

This clonotype was observed many times. V and J are TRBV12-3 or TRBV12-4 and TRBJ1-1; TRBD1 is a possible D gene (6 bases). CDR3 length: 15 residues. The ends were cut back, 4 bases at V and 5 bases at J, with 17 bases in the middle. The CDR3 nucleotides are TGTGCCAGCAGTTACTCACAGGGCACAGGAACTGAAGCTTTCTTT. Translating gives CASSYSQGTGTEAFF.

This clonotype occurred many times. The V call is TRBV29-1, the J call TRBJ2-5; TRBD1 might be the D (6 bases). Germline CDR1 is SQVTM and CDR2 is ANQGSEA. The CDR3 has 14 amino acids. The V end was cut by 7 bases, the J end by 5 bases, with 20 bases between. The CDR3 DNA reads TGCAGCGCCCAAGGACAGACCTCCCTGGAGACCCAGTACTTC. This gives the protein CSAQGQTSLETQYF.

The sample holds many counts of this clonotype. V and J are TRBV24-1 and TRBJ2-1; 8 nucleotides line up with TRBD2. The junction had 6 bases not matched to a gene; V was cut back by 3 bases and J by 0 bases. The V gene's germline CDR1 is KGHDR and CDR2 SFDVKD. This CDR3 spans 17 amino acids. For the CDR3, the DNA is TGTGCCACCAGTGATGCCTTAGCGGGGACCTCCTACAATGAGCAGTTCTTC. Translated: CATSDALAGTSYNEQFF.

This chain joins TRBV7-2 and TRBJ2-5; 8 bases agree with TRBD1. Germline assignment: CDR1 SGHTA and CDR2 FQGNSA. The CDR3 extends over 14 amino acids. V was pared by 5 bases and J by 5 bases, with 7 bases of the junction left unmatched. The DNA for the CDR3 is TGTGCCAGCAGCCCAGACAGGGGCTGGGAGACCCAGTACTTC. This codes for CASSPDRGWETQYF.